A single sample is the source of the 9 T cell receptor beta chains below, sequenced in a study of T cell responses to AZD1222 COVID-19 vaccine. Assay used: immunoSEQ multiplex PCR; TCRdb lists only in-frame clones, some missing. Of about 120,000 clones in the sample, around 86% were seen once. Here the sequenced sample was peripheral blood, taken 28 days after the second AZD1222 dose. These receptors all come from an adult who received the AZD1222 COVID-19 vaccine.

The CDR3 sequence is CASSLAGTEAFF. In DNA form, the CDR3 reads TGTGCCAGCAGCTTAGCAGGAACTGAAGCTTTCTTT. The rearrangement joins TRBV7-2 to TRBJ1-1; no clear D. The CDR3 covers 12 residues. The germline V and J ends were trimmed by 0 bases and 5 bases, with 4 bases remaining between them. Germline V gene sequence: CDR1 SGHTA, CDR2 FQGNSA.

This sequence joins TRBV11-2 and TRBJ2-5; possible D gene TRBD1, 6 bases. The CDR3 is 13 amino acids. The germline CDR1 and CDR2 sequences are SGHAT and FQNNGV. The germline V and J ends were trimmed by 4 bases and 8 bases, with 14 bases remaining between them. The CDR3 spells CASSSTGIGTQYF. CDR3 nucleotide sequence: TGTGCCAGCAGCTCGACAGGTATTGGAACCCAGTACTTC.

The chain links TRBV12-3 or TRBV12-4 to TRBJ1-2; D is unresolved. This CDR3 contains 11 residues. With 7 bases removed from V and 6 bases from J, the gap between germline ends came to 9 bases. The CDR3 DNA reads TGTGCCAGCACCGGATCAAATGGCTACACCTTC. This encodes CASTGSNGYTF.

The chain couples TRBV10-3 to TRBJ1-5, with D perhaps TRBD1 (6 bases). Trimming stripped 8 bases from V and 7 bases from J, with 18 bases between. Germline V gene sequence: CDR1 ENHRY, CDR2 SYGVKD. This CDR3 spans 14 amino acids. CDR3 DNA: TGTGCCATCCGGGACACACTCCCGGAGCAGCCCCAGCATTTT. Residues: CAIRDTLPEQPQHF.

The chain couples TRBV5-4 to TRBJ1-2; D is perhaps TRBD1 (6 bases). Germline lookup yields CDR1 SGHNT and CDR2 YYREEE (reference sequence). Trimming took 4 bases from V and 2 from J, leaving 12 bases between them. The CDR3 is made up of 14 amino acids. CDR3 bases: TGTGCCAGCAGCGGTTGGGACACCAACTATGGCTACACCTTC. It yields the protein CASSGWDTNYGYTF.

The chain combines TRBV9 with TRBJ1-4; D unresolved. The V and J ends lost 4 bases and 0 bases respectively, with 10 bases between them. Germline V gene sequence: CDR1 SGDLS, CDR2 YYNGEE. CDR3 size: 15 residues. The CDR3 DNA is TGTGCCAGCAGCAGGAACGTTGCAACTAATGAAAAACTGTTTTTT. As protein: CASSRNVATNEKLFF. Using reference TRBV9 and TRBJ1-4 for the parts outside the CDR3, the full variable domain is DSGVTQTPKHLITATGQRVTLRCSPRSGDLSVYWYQQSLDQGLQFLIQYYNGEERAKGNILERFSAQQFPDLHSELNLSSLELGDSALYFCASSRNVATNEKLFFGSGTQLSVL.

This chain links TRBV18 with TRBJ2-1; D tentatively fits TRBD1 or TRBD2 (5 bases each). The CDR3 sequence is 16 residues long. Trimming stripped 1 base from V and 0 bases from J, with 10 bases between. The germline gives CDR1 KGHSH, CDR2 LQKENI. This CDR3 reads CASSPLGDSSYNEQFF. CDR3 nucleotide sequence: TGTGCCAGCTCACCACTGGGGGATAGCTCCTACAATGAGCAGTTCTTC.

The V and J genes are TRBV9 and TRBJ1-2; weak D call: TRBD1 (6 bases). The CDR3 sequence is 13 residues long. Trimming removed 5 bases from V and 5 bases from J, with 13 bases in between. CDR1 is SGDLS and CDR2 is YYNGEE in the germline V gene. The CDR3 loop is CASRGGGGYGYTF. The CDR3 region has the DNA TGTGCCAGCAGAGGAGGGGGTGGGTATGGCTACACCTTC.

The V call is TRBV6-5, the J call TRBJ2-7; 9 bases align to TRBD1. J was trimmed by 4 bases and V by 6 bases; bases with no gene match: 10. Germline V gene sequence: CDR1 MNHEY, CDR2 SVGAGI. The CDR3 spans 15 residues. The CDR3 nucleotides read TGTGCCAGCAGAATGGAGGACAGGGGTAAATACGAGCAGTACTTC. Residues: CASRMEDRGKYEQYF.